This TCR beta chain was captured in a study of blood T cell repertoires in COVID-19. CDR1 and CDR2 (germline): ENHRY, SYGVKD. Trimming took off 0 bases at V and 4 bases at J, with 12 bases between the two ends. The CDR3 consists of 15 residues. Participants had their cohort set by participant-reported clinical history. Repertoires were generated with immunoSEQ multiplex PCR, while TCRdb's copy carries only in-frame clones and drops some. Among about 360,000 clones listed, roughly 86% were seen once. The TCR sequence derives from a man between 25 and 39 years old who had recovered from COVID-19. The rearrangement uses TRBV10-3 and TRBJ1-1; unclear D gene. The specimen was PBMCs or T cells enriched from blood (not recorded which). In nucleotides, the CDR3 is TGTGCCATCAGTGAGTCTCTCGGAGGGAGCACTGAAGCTTTCTTT. Protein: CAISESLGGSTEAFF.